This T cell receptor (beta chain) was sequenced during a study of chemoradiotherapy in HPV16-positive cancers. Overall study context: A couple of HPV16-positive patients' cells yielded candidate HPV-specific clones and common motifs. The study, taken as a whole, reports: Candidate HPV-specific clones and E7-related TCR motifs grew in tumor during treatment.

The CDR3 runs to 15 residues. Germline values: CDR1 SGHNT, CDR2 YYREEE (reference sequence). J lost 2 bases, V lost 6 bases, and 9 bases had no gene match. Repeated repertoire sampling spanned the course of chemoradiotherapy. Sequencing was performed with immunoSEQ multiplex PCR; in TCRdb, only in-frame clones are kept and a portion is missing. In the table there are about 12,000 clones, 50% to 75% of which are singletons. This clone is medium-sized in the sample. The antigen is unknown. This clonotype was obtained from a human donor with HPV-associated anogenital cancer. The chain combines TRBV5-4 with TRBJ2-3, with 7 bases that match TRBD2. This material was acquired from a patient who underwent chemoradiotherapy. CDR3 protein: CASTRWGGATDTQYF. CDR3 nucleotides: TGTGCCAGCACCCGTTGGGGGGGTGCCACAGATACGCAGTATTTT.